Shown below are 27 T cell receptor beta chains from a single sample sequenced in a study of graft-versus-host responses after intestinal transplantation. Some clones are missing from TCRdb's copy, which holds only in-frame ones; the method was immunoSEQ multiplex PCR. The repertoire holds tens of thousands of clones, with 89% as singletons. These receptors lack a known antigen. The source material was unstimulated CD8+ T cells sorted from spleen or lymph node cells, sampled before intestinal transplant. These receptor sequences come from a human donor who received an intestinal transplant.

DNA of the CDR3: TGCGCCAGCAGCAGCTCCGGGACAGGGTACACAGATACGCAGTATTTT. Its protein is CASSSSGTGYTDTQYF. V is TRBV5-1 and J is TRBJ2-3, with TRBD1 matching 9 bases. Trimming removed 4 bases from V and 2 bases from J; junction bases left unmatched: 8. The germline CDR1 and CDR2 sequences are SGHRS and YFSETQ. The CDR3 covers 16 residues.

This chain connects TRBV5-8 to TRBJ2-3, with D possibly matching TRBD2 (6 bases). Germline CDR1 and CDR2: SGHTS and YDEGEE. V was trimmed by 0 bases and J by 4 bases, leaving 12 bases between them. The CDR3 spans 15 residues. The CDR3 nucleotides read TGTGCCAGCAGCTTGGACGACGGGAGAGCAGATACGCAGTATTTT. Translated, it gives CASSLDDGRADTQYF.

The rearrangement joins TRBV29-1 to TRBJ1-3; D uncertain. The V gene's germline CDR1 is SQVTM and CDR2 ANQGSEA. CDR3 length equals 14 residues. V lost 2 bases to trimming and J lost 0 bases, with 8 bases between them. The DNA for the CDR3 is TGCAGCGTTGAATGGGAGGGCTCTGGAAACACCATATATTTT. Translating gives CSVEWEGSGNTIYF.

The rearrangement uses TRBV6-1 and TRBJ1-6; TRBD1 is a possible D gene (5 bases). CDR3 size: 14 residues. The V end was cut by 6 bases, the J end by 7 bases, with 13 bases between. The germline CDR1 and CDR2 sequences are MNHNS and SASEGT. CDR3: CASSSGIDNSPLHF. The CDR3 DNA reads as TGTGCCAGCAGCTCAGGGATTGACAATTCACCCCTCCACTTT.

V gene TRBV6-1 combines with J gene TRBJ2-1, with D possibly matching TRBD1 (6 bases). V lost 3 bases and J 4 bases, leaving 10 bases between the germline ends. This CDR3 region has 14 residues. Germline lookup yields CDR1 MNHNS and CDR2 SASEGT. CDR3 in amino acids: CASSDRGEYNEQFF. Here the CDR3 DNA reads TGTGCCAGCAGTGACAGGGGAGAGTACAATGAGCAGTTCTTC.

The gene calls are TRBV4-1 and TRBJ2-7; TRBD1 agrees at 7 bases. Per the germline V gene, CDR1 is MGHRA and CDR2 is YSYEKL. Trimming at V came to 1 base and at J to 0 bases, leaving 3 bases not matched to a gene. The CDR3 is 15 residues long. DNA of the CDR3: TGCGCCAGCAGCCAAGCGGGACAGTTCTCCTACGAGCAGTACTTC. Translating it yields CASSQAGQFSYEQYF.

The chain couples TRBV28 to TRBJ1-5; D may be TRBD1 (5 bases). This CDR3 region has 15 residues. Trimming left V 2 bases short and J 7 bases short, with 15 bases between. Per germline, CDR1 MDHEN and CDR2 SYDVKM. CDR3 in amino acids: CASSLPSQGGQPQHF. The CDR3 region has the DNA TGTGCCAGCAGTTTACCCTCCCAGGGCGGCCAGCCCCAGCATTTT.

This chain connects TRBV15 to TRBJ2-1; D is perhaps TRBD1 (7 bases). This CDR3 has 20 amino acids. Per the germline V gene, CDR1 is LNHNV and CDR2 is YYDKDF (reference sequence). V shed 3 bases and J shed 7 bases, with 31 bases lying between them. The CDR3: CATSRDEDRQGGSQKNEQFF. The CDR3 coding sequence is TGTGCCACCAGCAGGGACGAGGACAGGCAAGGGGGGAGTCAAAAGAATGAGCAGTTCTTC.

CDR3 sequence: CASSFETGSYGYTF. The DNA for the CDR3 is TGTGCCAGCTCATTTGAGACAGGGAGCTATGGCTACACCTTC. The V and J genes are TRBV18 and TRBJ1-2, with 7 bases that match TRBD1. Germline V CDR1 and CDR2: KGHSH, LQKENI. CDR3 length equals 14 residues. V was clipped by 5 bases and J by 4 bases; unmatched bases: 7. The whole variable domain, filled in from reference TRBV18 and TRBJ1-2, reads NAGVMQNPRHLVRRRGQEARLRCSPMKGHSHVYWYRQLPEEGLKFMVYLQKENIIDESGMPKERFSAEFPKEGPSILRIQQVVRGDSAAYFCASSFETGSYGYTFGSGTRLTVV.

A remark on this clone: A junction boundary mismatches the germline segment, possibly from a read error. This chain connects TRBV7-7 to TRBJ2-1, with a tentative D call TRBD2 (5 bases). CDR3 size: 17 residues. Germline V lookup: CDR1 SSHAT, CDR2 FNYEAQ (reference sequence). The CDR3 bases are TGTGCTAGCAGCTTAGAAGTAGTTGGGAGCTCCTACAATGAGCAGTTCTTC. Translation: CASSLEVVGSSYNEQFF.

The chain uses TRBV9 and TRBJ2-7; TRBD2 matches at 14 bases. The CDR3 runs 15 residues. CDR1 SGDLS and CDR2 YYNGEE come from the germline V gene. The junction had 3 bases not matched to a gene; V was cut back by 4 bases and J by 3 bases. CDR3: CASSPGTSGGYEQYF. Written as DNA, the CDR3 is TGTGCCAGCAGCCCAGGGACTAGCGGGGGCTACGAGCAGTACTTC.

The rearrangement joins TRBV27 to TRBJ2-1, with a possible D match to TRBD2 (5 bases). V lost 5 bases to trimming and J lost 9 bases, with 17 bases between them. Germline CDR1 and CDR2: MNHEY and SMNVEV (reference sequence). This CDR3 spans 14 amino acids. This CDR3 is CASSPSGYWAEQFF. CDR3 bases: TGTGCCAGCAGTCCGTCGGGGTACTGGGCTGAGCAGTTCTTC.

In this sample, this clone turned up once. The gene calls are TRBV28 and TRBJ1-1; 9 nucleotides align to TRBD1. CDR3 length: 19 residues. Germline trimming cut 5 bases from V and 0 bases from J; bases unmatched to any gene: 16. CDR1 MDHEN and CDR2 SYDVKM come from the germline V gene. The CDR3 DNA reads as TGTGCCAGCAGTCCTCTCACAGGGGGCTTAGGTTCGGTGAACACTGAAGCTTTCTTT. This codes for CASSPLTGGLGSVNTEAFF.

The V gene is TRBV5-6, the J gene TRBJ1-2; D remains unclear. This CDR3 is built from 15 residues. CDR1 is SGHDT, CDR2 YYEEEE, per germline. The V and J ends lost 4 bases and 5 bases respectively, with 18 bases between them. The CDR3 bases are TGTGCCAGCAGCCGGCGGGCGGGTTCGAAGTATGGCTACACCTTC. Translation: CASSRRAGSKYGYTF.

V and J are TRBV2 and TRBJ1-4, with 8 nucleotides matching TRBD1. Germline loops: CDR1 SNHLY, CDR2 FYNNEI. This CDR3 region has 18 residues. The junction had 18 bases not matched to a gene; V was cut back by 7 bases and J by 5 bases. CDR3 nucleotides: TGTGCCAGCACCGGGGACAGGAAAAACCAGATGAGAAATGAAAAACTGTTTTTT. The encoded protein is CASTGDRKNQMRNEKLFF.

Only a few counts were recorded for this clone. The genes are TRBV27 and TRBJ2-7; 14 nucleotides line up with TRBD2. From germline, CDR1 is MNHEY and CDR2 SMNVEV (reference sequence). The trim removed 0 bases at V and 5 bases at J, leaving 6 bases unmatched. This CDR3 is built from 17 residues. CDR3 coding DNA: TGTGCCAGCAGTTTATCGACTAGCGGGAGGGCCCCAAACGAGCAGTACTTC. Its protein is CASSLSTSGRAPNEQYF.

The chain employs TRBV18 and TRBJ2-7; a weak D match, TRBD2 (5 bases). Germline lookup yields CDR1 KGHSH and CDR2 LQKENI. The CDR3 loop spans 13 amino acids. The ends were cut back, 2 bases at V and 5 bases at J, with 10 bases in the middle. The CDR3 here is CASSPYYGDEQYF. DNA of the CDR3: TGTGCCAGCTCACCATATTACGGGGACGAGCAGTACTTC.

This chain joins TRBV2 and TRBJ2-1, with TRBD2 identical over 13 bases. The CDR3 runs 16 residues. In germline, CDR1 is SNHLY, CDR2 FYNNEI. The CDR3, as DNA: TGTGCAAGCGAAGGACTAGCGGGGGCCAAAGCCAATGAGCAGTTCTTC. Translating it yields CASEGLAGAKANEQFF.

This clone has only a few counts. The genes are TRBV7-2 and TRBJ2-2, with 7 bases that match TRBD2. Germline values: CDR1 SGHTA, CDR2 FQGNSA. The CDR3 is 18 residues long. V gave up 3 bases and J gave up 1 base; unmatched junction bases: 11. The CDR3 is CASSFGFQRGENTGELFF. CDR3 nucleotide sequence: TGTGCCAGCAGCTTCGGCTTTCAGCGGGGAGAGAACACCGGGGAGCTGTTTTTT.

This chain uses TRBV6-5 with TRBJ2-2; tentatively, D is TRBD1 (5 bases). V lost 2 bases and J 7 bases, leaving 8 bases between the germline ends. The CDR3 runs 13 residues. In germline, CDR1 is MNHEY, CDR2 SVGAGI. This CDR3 reads CASSYGAIGELFF. The CDR3 DNA is TGTGCCAGCAGTTACGGGGCAATCGGGGAGCTGTTTTTT.

The chain links TRBV19 to TRBJ2-3, with 10 bases matching TRBD1. CDR3 length: 16 amino acids. The V segment lost 4 bases and the J segment 2 bases; nucleotides outside the gene matches: 6. CDR1 is LNHDA and CDR2 is SQIVND in the germline V gene (reference sequence). The CDR3 spells CASSTRTGGYTDTQYF. The CDR3 DNA reads TGTGCCAGTAGTACCCGGACAGGGGGATACACAGATACGCAGTATTTT.

J is TRBJ1-5 and V is TRBV6-5; tentative D call: TRBD1 (6 bases). The CDR3 runs to 14 residues. V was shortened by 5 bases and J by 5 bases, with 13 bases between the two germline ends. The germline CDR1 and CDR2 sequences are MNHEY and SVGAGI. As DNA, the CDR3 is TGTGCCAGCAGTCCACAGGGTTACGATCAGCCCCAGCATTTT. Translated: CASSPQGYDQPQHF.

This sequence joins TRBV14 and TRBJ1-2, with 10 bases aligning to TRBD1. Unmatched junction bases numbered 13, after V lost 4 bases and J lost 8 bases. The CDR3 is 16 amino acids. Germline assignment: CDR1 SGHDN and CDR2 FVKESK. The CDR3 loop is CASSLTGDRGLPGYTF. DNA for the CDR3: TGTGCCAGCAGCCTTACTGGGGACAGGGGACTTCCAGGCTACACCTTC. The complete variable domain, with remaining parts taken from reference TRBV14 and TRBJ1-2, reads EAGVTQFPSHSVIEKGQTVTLRCDPISGHDNLYWYRRVMGKEIKFLLHFVKESKQDESGMPNNRFLAERTGGTYSTLKVQPAELEDSGVYFCASSLTGDRGLPGYTFGSGTRLTVV.

This clone was counted a single time. The V call is TRBV9, the J call TRBJ2-2; possible D gene TRBD1, 6 bases. Looked up from germline, CDR1 is SGDLS and CDR2 is YYNGEE. Trimming cost V 4 bases and J 1 base, with 8 bases left between them. The CDR3 loop spans 14 amino acids. The chain's CDR3 is CASSPGQNTGELFF. The DNA for the CDR3 is TGTGCCAGCAGCCCGGGACAGAACACCGGGGAGCTGTTTTTT.

The chain employs TRBV2 and TRBJ2-1; 14 bases match TRBD2. After removal of 0 bases from V and 1 base from J, the junction contained 8 bases not matched to a gene. Germline V gives CDR1 SNHLY, CDR2 FYNNEI. This CDR3 is 20 amino acids long. CDR3 in amino acids: CASSEAGLAGAHPSYNEQFF. CDR3 DNA: TGTGCCAGCAGTGAAGCGGGACTAGCGGGGGCCCACCCTTCCTACAATGAGCAGTTCTTC.

This rearrangement joins TRBV10-2 to TRBJ2-7; 12 bases are shared with TRBD2. The ends lost 2 bases at V and 5 bases at J; junction bases unmatched: 4. The CDR3 is made up of 15 amino acids. The germline V gene has CDR1 WSHSY and CDR2 SAAADI. The CDR3 DNA reads TGCGCCAGCAGTGAGGAAGCTAGCGGGAGGGACGAGCAGTACTTC. Encoded protein: CASSEEASGRDEQYF.

V and J are TRBV6-5 and TRBJ2-7; possibly TRBD1 for D (5 bases). There are 11 residues in the CDR3. Germline values: CDR1 MNHEY, CDR2 SVGAGI. The V end lost 5 bases, the J end lost 4 bases, and 6 bases lay between the germline ends. CDR3 DNA sequence: TGTGCCAGCAGTGACAGTTACGAGCAGTACTTC. Protein: CASSDSYEQYF.